This T cell receptor (beta chain) was sequenced in a study of spatial heterogeneity in lung cancer. Study summary: Mean representation of each unique TCR and UMI combination in the raw reads exceeded 8.5 occurrences.

The time point is: blood at routine non-recurrence follow-up after resection. No cells were sorted before sequencing. The whole RNA sequenced was extracted from tumor, nontumor lung or frozen PBMC. CDR1 LNHDA and CDR2 SQIVND come from the germline V gene (reference sequence). V lost 4 bases, J lost 3 bases, and 14 bases stayed unmatched. CDR3 size: 18 residues. A unique molecular identifier was carried by every single TCR cDNA molecule. TCRdb re-called the 5' RACE reads with MiXCR, one entry per CDR3 protein. The sample shows a few thousand distinct CDR3 sequences, approximately 25% of them seen only once. Judged by abundance, this clonotype is medium-sized.

Specimen: PBMCs, collected at follow-up. The chain is built from TRBV19 and TRBJ2-2, with TRBD1 identical over 7 bases. This sequence originates from a male donor with early-stage non-small cell lung cancer. The CDR3 DNA follows: TGTGCCAGTAGTACTCCCAGACAGGGCGTAACGGACACCGGGGAGCTGTTTTTT. It yields the protein CASSTPRQGVTDTGELFF. Based on the CDR3 plus reference TRBV19 and TRBJ2-2, the full variable domain is DGGITQSPKYLFRKEGQNVTLSCEQNLNHDAMYWYRQDPGQGLRLIYYSQIVNDFQKGDIAEGYSVSREKKESFPLTVTSAQKNPTAFYLCASSTPRQGVTDTGELFFGEGSRLTVL.